The clone carrying this TCR beta chain was counted ten times or more. What it recognizes is unknown. It was 5'RACE with constant-segment primers that produced the TCR alpha and TCR beta cDNA libraries, which carried sample barcodes and UMIs. Via MiXCR, TCRdb re-called the 5' RACE reads, giving one row per CDR3 protein. The sample lists about 360,000 distinct CDR3 sequences; approximately 15% were seen once. Trimming took off 1 base at V and 1 base at J, with 11 bases between the two ends. CDR1 is MGHRA, CDR2 YSYEKL, per germline. This CDR3 comprises 16 residues. This entry comes from a study of T-cell memory formation after mild COVID-19. On the study more broadly: TCR clusters showed largely donor specificity.

Findings and limits, study-wide: That cross-reactive memory joined was suggested by some responding clones appearing in pre-infection memory. CD4/CD8 balance characterized clones contracting day 15 to 85, and CD4+ skew characterized later expanders.

The sequence was obtained from a man aged 18 to 29 who had mild COVID-19 (a few samples of this study predate the infection). Cell type and time point are not known. The sequencing sample was made of PBMCs or a T cell subset sorted from them (not recorded which). This chain joins TRBV4-1 and TRBJ2-1, with D perhaps given as TRBD1 or TRBD2 (6 bases each). CDR3 DNA: TGCGCCAGCAGCCAAGCAACGGGGGCTTCCTACAATGAGCAGTTCTTC. Protein product: CASSQATGASYNEQFF.